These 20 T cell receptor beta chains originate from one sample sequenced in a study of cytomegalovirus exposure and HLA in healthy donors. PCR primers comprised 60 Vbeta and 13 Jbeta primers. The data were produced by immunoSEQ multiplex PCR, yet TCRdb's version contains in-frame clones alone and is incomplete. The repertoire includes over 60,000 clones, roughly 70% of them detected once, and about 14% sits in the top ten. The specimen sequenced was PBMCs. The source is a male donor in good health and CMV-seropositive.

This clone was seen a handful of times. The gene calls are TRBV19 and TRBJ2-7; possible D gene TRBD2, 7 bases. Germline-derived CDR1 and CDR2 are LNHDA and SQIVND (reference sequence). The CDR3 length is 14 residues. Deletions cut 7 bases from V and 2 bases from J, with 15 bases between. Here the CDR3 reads CASTSRGAAYEQYF. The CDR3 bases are TGTGCCAGTACCTCCCGGGGGGCCGCCTACGAGCAGTACTTC. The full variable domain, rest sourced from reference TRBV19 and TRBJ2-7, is DGGITQSPKYLFRKEGQNVTLSCEQNLNHDAMYWYRQDPGQGLRLIYYSQIVNDFQKGDIAEGYSVSREKKESFPLTVTSAQKNPTAFYLCASTSRGAAYEQYFGPGTRLTVT.

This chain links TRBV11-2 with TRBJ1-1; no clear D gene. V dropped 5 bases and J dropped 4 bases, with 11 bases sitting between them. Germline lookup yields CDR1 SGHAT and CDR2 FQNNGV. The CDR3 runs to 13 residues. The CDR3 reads CASSPESPTEAFF. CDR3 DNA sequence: TGTGCCAGCAGCCCCGAGTCACCCACTGAAGCTTTCTTT.

The CDR3 DNA sequence: TGTGCCATCAGTGAGGACCCGGCAACATACATTAGGGAGGTCGGTGTGGTCTCCTACGAGCAGTACTTC. It encodes CAISEDPATYIREVGVVSYEQYF. This sequence joins TRBV10-3 and TRBJ2-7, with D possibly matching TRBD2 (6 bases). The V and J ends lost 2 bases and 0 bases respectively, with 35 bases between them. CDR1 is ENHRY and CDR2 is SYGVKD in the germline V gene. The CDR3 is 23 amino acids.

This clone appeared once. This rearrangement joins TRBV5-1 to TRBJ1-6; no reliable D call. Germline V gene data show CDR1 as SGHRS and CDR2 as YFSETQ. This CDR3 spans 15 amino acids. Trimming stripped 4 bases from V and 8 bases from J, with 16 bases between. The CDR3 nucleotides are TGCGCCAGCAGCACCGGACGAGGGAAGGATTCACCCCTCCACTTT. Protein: CASSTGRGKDSPLHF.

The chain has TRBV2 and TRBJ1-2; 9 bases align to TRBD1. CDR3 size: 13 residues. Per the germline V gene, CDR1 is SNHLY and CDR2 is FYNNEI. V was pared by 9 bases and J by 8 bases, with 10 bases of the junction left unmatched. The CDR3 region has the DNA TGTGCCAGTCACCGGGACAGGGTGCGCGGCTACACCTTC. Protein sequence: CASHRDRVRGYTF.

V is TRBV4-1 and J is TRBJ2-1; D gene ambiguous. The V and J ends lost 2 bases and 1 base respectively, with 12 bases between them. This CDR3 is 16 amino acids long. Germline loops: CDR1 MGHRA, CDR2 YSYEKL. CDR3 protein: CASSQSRSQSYNEQFF. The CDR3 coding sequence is TGCGCCAGCAGCCAATCAAGGAGTCAGTCCTACAATGAGCAGTTCTTC.

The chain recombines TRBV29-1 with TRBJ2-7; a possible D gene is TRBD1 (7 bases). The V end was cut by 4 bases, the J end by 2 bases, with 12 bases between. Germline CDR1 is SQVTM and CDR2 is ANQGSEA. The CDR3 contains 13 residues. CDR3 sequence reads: CSVAQGGPYEQYF. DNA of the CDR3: TGCAGCGTTGCTCAGGGGGGCCCCTACGAGCAGTACTTC.

The CDR3 nucleotides are TGTGCCAGCAGCCTAAGGGACAGCGTTCCGAACACCGGGGAGCTGTTTTTT. Translation gives CASSLRDSVPNTGELFF. This chain connects TRBV9 to TRBJ2-2; 7 bases agree with TRBD1. Germline CDR1 and CDR2: SGDLS and YYNGEE. Trimming at V came to 4 bases and at J to 0 bases, leaving 9 bases not matched to a gene. CDR3 length: 17 residues.

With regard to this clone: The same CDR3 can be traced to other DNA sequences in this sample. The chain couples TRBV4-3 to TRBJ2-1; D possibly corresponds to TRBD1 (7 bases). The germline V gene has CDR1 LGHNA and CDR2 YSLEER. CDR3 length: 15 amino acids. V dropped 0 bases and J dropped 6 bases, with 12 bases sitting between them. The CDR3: CASSQDSQGGNEQFF. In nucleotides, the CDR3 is TGCGCCAGCAGCCAAGATTCTCAGGGGGGCAATGAGCAGTTCTTC.

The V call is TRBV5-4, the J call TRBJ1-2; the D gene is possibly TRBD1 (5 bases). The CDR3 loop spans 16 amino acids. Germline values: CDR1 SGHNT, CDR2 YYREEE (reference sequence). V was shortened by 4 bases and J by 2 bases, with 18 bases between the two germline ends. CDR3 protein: CASSRPGGDSNYGYTF. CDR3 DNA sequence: TGTGCCAGCAGCAGACCGGGAGGGGATTCAAACTATGGCTACACCTTC.

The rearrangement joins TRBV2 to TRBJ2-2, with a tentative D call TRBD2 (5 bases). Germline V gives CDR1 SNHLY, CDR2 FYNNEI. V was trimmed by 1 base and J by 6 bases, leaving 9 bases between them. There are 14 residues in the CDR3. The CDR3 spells CASSEVGVAGELFF. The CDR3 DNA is TGTGCCAGCAGTGAAGTGGGAGTGGCCGGGGAGCTGTTTTTT.

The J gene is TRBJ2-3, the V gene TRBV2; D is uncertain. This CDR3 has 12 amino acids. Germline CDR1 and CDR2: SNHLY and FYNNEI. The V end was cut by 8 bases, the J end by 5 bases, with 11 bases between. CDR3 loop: CASVPSRDTQYF. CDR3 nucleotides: TGTGCCAGCGTCCCGAGTCGAGATACGCAGTATTTT.

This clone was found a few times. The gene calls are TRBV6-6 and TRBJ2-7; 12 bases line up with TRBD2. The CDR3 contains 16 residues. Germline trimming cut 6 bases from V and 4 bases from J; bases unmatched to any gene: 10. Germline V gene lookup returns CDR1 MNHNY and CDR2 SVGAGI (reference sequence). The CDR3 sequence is CASSLSGTSGLYEQYF. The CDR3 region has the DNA TGTGCCAGCAGCCTATCCGGGACTAGCGGGTTATACGAGCAGTACTTC.

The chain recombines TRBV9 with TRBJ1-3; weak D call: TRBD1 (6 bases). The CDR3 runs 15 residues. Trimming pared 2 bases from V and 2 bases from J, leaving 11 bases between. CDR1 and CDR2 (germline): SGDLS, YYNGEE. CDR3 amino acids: CASSVQGTAGNTIYF. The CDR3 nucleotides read TGTGCCAGCAGCGTCCAGGGGACGGCTGGAAACACCATATATTTT.

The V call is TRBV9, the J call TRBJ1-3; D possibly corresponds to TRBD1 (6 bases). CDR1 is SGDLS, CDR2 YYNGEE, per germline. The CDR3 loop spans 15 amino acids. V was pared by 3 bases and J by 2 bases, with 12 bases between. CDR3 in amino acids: CASSGGGGPGNTIYF. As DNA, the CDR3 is TGTGCCAGCAGCGGGGGCGGGGGGCCTGGAAACACCATATATTTT. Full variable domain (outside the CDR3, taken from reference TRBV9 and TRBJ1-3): DSGVTQTPKHLITATGQRVTLRCSPRSGDLSVYWYQQSLDQGLQFLIQYYNGEERAKGNILERFSAQQFPDLHSELNLSSLELGDSALYFCASSGGGGPGNTIYFGEGSWLTVV.

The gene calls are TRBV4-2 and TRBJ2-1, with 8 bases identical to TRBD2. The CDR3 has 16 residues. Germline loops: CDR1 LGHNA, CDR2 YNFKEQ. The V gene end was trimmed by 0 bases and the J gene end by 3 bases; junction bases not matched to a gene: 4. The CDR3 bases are TGTGCCAGCAGCCAAGATGGTACTAGCGGCTACAATGAGCAGTTCTTC. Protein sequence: CASSQDGTSGYNEQFF.

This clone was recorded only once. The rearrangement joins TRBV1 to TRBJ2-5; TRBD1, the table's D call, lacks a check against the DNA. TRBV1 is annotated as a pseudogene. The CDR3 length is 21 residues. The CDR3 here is CTSSQDPTPTGGNHNQETQYF. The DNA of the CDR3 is TGCACCAGCAGCCAAGATCCTACGCCGACAGGGGGAAACCATAACCAAGAGACCCAGTACTTC.

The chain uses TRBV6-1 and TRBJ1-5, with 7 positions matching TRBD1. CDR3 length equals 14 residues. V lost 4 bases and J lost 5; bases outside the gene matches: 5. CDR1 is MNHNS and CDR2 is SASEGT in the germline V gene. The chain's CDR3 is CASSARQGHQPQHF. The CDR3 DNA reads TGTGCCAGCAGTGCTAGACAGGGCCATCAGCCCCAGCATTTT.

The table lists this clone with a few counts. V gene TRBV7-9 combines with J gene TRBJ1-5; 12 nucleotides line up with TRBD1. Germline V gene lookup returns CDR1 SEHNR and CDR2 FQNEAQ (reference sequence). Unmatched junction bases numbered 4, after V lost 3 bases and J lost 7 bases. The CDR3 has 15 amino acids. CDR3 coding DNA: TGTGCCAGCAGCTTGGGACAGGGGGCTTTCCAGCCCCAGCATTTT. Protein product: CASSLGQGAFQPQHF.

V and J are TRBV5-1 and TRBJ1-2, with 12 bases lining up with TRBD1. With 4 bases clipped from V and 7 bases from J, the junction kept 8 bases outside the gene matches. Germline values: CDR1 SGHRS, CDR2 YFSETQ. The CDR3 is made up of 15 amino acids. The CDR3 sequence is CASSGDRGPGGGYTF. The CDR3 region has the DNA TGCGCCAGCAGCGGGGACAGGGGGCCAGGCGGTGGCTACACCTTC.